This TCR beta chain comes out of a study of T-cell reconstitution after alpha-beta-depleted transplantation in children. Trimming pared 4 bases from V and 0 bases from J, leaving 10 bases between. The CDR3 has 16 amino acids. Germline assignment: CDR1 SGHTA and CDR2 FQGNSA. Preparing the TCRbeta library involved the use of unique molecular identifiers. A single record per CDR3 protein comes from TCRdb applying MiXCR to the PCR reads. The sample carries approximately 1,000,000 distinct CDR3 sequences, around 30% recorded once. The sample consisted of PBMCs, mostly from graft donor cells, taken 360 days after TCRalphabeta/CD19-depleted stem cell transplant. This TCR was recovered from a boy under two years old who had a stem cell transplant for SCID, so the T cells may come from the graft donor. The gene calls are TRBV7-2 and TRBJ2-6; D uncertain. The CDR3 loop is CASSSSTSSGANVLTF. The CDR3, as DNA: TGTGCCAGCAGCTCCTCGACTTCCTCTGGGGCCAACGTCCTGACTTTC.